The 23 T cell receptor beta chains presented below share a single source sample, sequenced in a study of T-cell memory formation after mild COVID-19. Each CDR3 protein gets one entry after TCRdb re-called the 5' RACE reads with MiXCR. The sample shows 75,000 to 95,000 distinct CDR3 sequences, more than 12% of them seen only once. Sequencing was done on a sample of PBMCs or a T cell subset sorted from them (not recorded which). These receptors were collected from a man aged 18 to 29 who had mild COVID-19 (a few samples of this study predate the infection). Cell type and time point are not known.

The rearrangement links TRBV5-1 to TRBJ1-1; D not certain. The CDR3 is made up of 13 amino acids. V was cut by 7 bases and J by 4 bases, with 14 bases left in between. The germline V gene encodes CDR1 SGHRS and CDR2 YFSETQ. CDR3 residues: CASGLTGSTEAFF. For the CDR3, the DNA is TGCGCCAGCGGTCTAACGGGATCCACTGAAGCTTTCTTT. The variable domain in full, with the rest retrieved from reference TRBV5-1 and TRBJ1-1, is KAGVTQTPRYLIKTRGQQVTLSCSPISGHRSVSWYQQTPGQGLQFLFEYFSETQRNKGNFPGRFSGRQFSNSRSEMNVSTLELGDSALYLCASGLTGSTEAFFGQGTRLTVV.

The CDR3 DNA is TGTGCCAGCAGCCAGGGCCGGGGGACCTCCTACAATGAGCAGTTCTTC. This translates into CASSQGRGTSYNEQFF. The gene calls are TRBV4-2 and TRBJ2-1; D may be TRBD2 (6 bases). CDR3 length: 16 residues. Germline V gives CDR1 LGHNA, CDR2 YNFKEQ. Trimming left V 3 bases short and J 0 bases short, with 12 bases between.

The chain combines TRBV7-9 with TRBJ2-6; 8 positions match TRBD1. Germline loops: CDR1 SEHNR, CDR2 FQNEAQ (reference sequence). The CDR3 runs 16 residues. V was pared by 5 bases and J by 5 bases, with 8 bases of the junction left unmatched. Written as DNA, the CDR3 is TGTGCCAGCAGCAAGACAGGGGTTCAGTGGGCCAACGTCCTGACTTTC. This translates into CASSKTGVQWANVLTF.

This clonotype was counted a few times. The V call is TRBV7-2, the J call TRBJ2-7; 14 bases align to TRBD2. This CDR3 contains 16 residues. The germline V gene has CDR1 SGHTA and CDR2 FQGNSA. Trimming at V came to 5 bases and at J to 5 bases, leaving 8 bases not matched to a gene. CDR3 residues: CASSGGLAGGPHEQYF. CDR3 DNA: TGTGCCAGCAGCGGTGGACTAGCGGGGGGCCCCCACGAGCAGTACTTC.

This clonotype came up a few times. The CDR3 sequence: CAINPTGTGYTF. The CDR3 DNA reads TGTGCCATCAATCCGACAGGGACTGGCTACACCTTC. The chain employs TRBV10-3 and TRBJ1-2, with 7 bases identical to TRBD1. The CDR3 length is 12 residues. Looked up from germline, CDR1 is ENHRY and CDR2 is SYGVKD. V lost 7 bases and J lost 7; bases outside the gene matches: 6.

The chain carries TRBV15 and TRBJ1-1; D ambiguous. Per the germline V gene, CDR1 is LNHNV and CDR2 is YYDKDF (reference sequence). CDR3 length: 16 residues. Trimming shortened V by 0 bases and J by 0 bases, and 11 bases separated the two germline ends. For the CDR3, the DNA is TGTGCCACCAGCAGAGATCGGGGTACTATGAACACTGAAGCTTTCTTT. Its translation: CATSRDRGTMNTEAFF. The variable domain in full, with the rest retrieved from reference TRBV15 and TRBJ1-1, is DAMVIQNPRYQVTQFGKPVTLSCSQTLNHNVMYWYQQKSSQAPKLLFHYYDKDFNNEADTPDNFQSRRPNTSFCFLDIRSPGLGDTAMYLCATSRDRGTMNTEAFFGQGTRLTVV.

In its sample, this clonotype was seen many times. The V and J genes are TRBV5-1 and TRBJ2-7, with no clear D. Germline V lookup: CDR1 SGHRS, CDR2 YFSETQ. The V end was cut by 1 base, the J end by 4 bases, with 6 bases between. The CDR3 covers 12 residues. The CDR3 spells CASSLSGYEQYF. CDR3 nucleotides: TGCGCCAGCAGCTTGTCCGGGTACGAGCAGTACTTC. Using reference TRBV5-1 and TRBJ2-7 for the parts outside the CDR3, the full variable domain is KAGVTQTPRYLIKTRGQQVTLSCSPISGHRSVSWYQQTPGQGLQFLFEYFSETQRNKGNFPGRFSGRQFSNSRSEMNVSTLELGDSALYLCASSLSGYEQYFGPGTRLTVT.

The genes are TRBV3-1 and TRBJ1-3; the D is unclear. The CDR3 totals 15 residues. V gave up 3 bases and J gave up 0 bases, with 9 bases separating them. From germline, CDR1 is LGHDT and CDR2 YNNKEL (reference sequence). The chain's CDR3 is CASSHPGDSGNTIYF. CDR3 DNA: TGTGCCAGCAGCCACCCCGGCGACTCTGGAAACACCATATATTTT. Drawing the rest from reference TRBV3-1 and TRBJ1-3, the complete variable domain is DTAVSQTPKYLVTQMGNDKSIKCEQNLGHDTMYWYKQDSKKFLKIMFSYNNKELIINETVPNRFSPKSPDKAHLNLHINSLELGDSAVYFCASSHPGDSGNTIYFGEGSWLTVV.

The V call is TRBV6-5, the J call TRBJ2-5; 11 bases fit TRBD1. This CDR3 has 15 amino acids. The trim removed 5 bases at V and 5 bases at J, leaving 7 bases unmatched. In germline, CDR1 is MNHEY, CDR2 SVGAGI. The CDR3 DNA reads TGTGCCAGCAGTAACCCGGGACAGGGGGTGGAGACCCAGTACTTC. Amino acids: CASSNPGQGVETQYF.

CDR3 DNA: TGTGCCAGCTGGATGTCCCGACAGGGTCTGCGTTGGGAGGAAAAACTGTTTTTT. Translating gives CASWMSRQGLRWEEKLFF. The chain has TRBV2 and TRBJ1-4; TRBD1 matches at 7 bases. V lost 8 bases to trimming and J lost 8 bases; unmatched junction nucleotides: 23. Germline values: CDR1 SNHLY, CDR2 FYNNEI. The CDR3 has 18 amino acids.

The table lists this clonotype with a few counts. The rearrangement links TRBV6-2 or TRBV6-3 to TRBJ2-2; D not resolved. The CDR3 loop spans 13 amino acids. Germline loops: CDR1 MNHEY, CDR2 SVGEGT. Trimming took 5 bases from V and 2 from J, leaving 6 bases between them. As DNA, the CDR3 is TGTGCCAGCAGTGGGTCCAACACCGGGGAGCTGTTTTTT. This codes for CASSGSNTGELFF.

J is TRBJ2-3 and V is TRBV10-1, with 10 nucleotides matching TRBD2. The J segment lost 6 bases and the V segment lost 6 bases, leaving 9 bases of the junction unmatched. This CDR3 spans 15 amino acids. Germline V gene sequence: CDR1 WNHNN, CDR2 SYGVQD (reference sequence). This chain's CDR3 is CASSYQRGGADTQYF. Here the CDR3 DNA reads TGCGCCAGCAGCTATCAGCGGGGGGGCGCGGATACGCAGTATTTT.

This clonotype was seen a few times. This chain links TRBV27 with TRBJ1-5, with D perhaps matching TRBD1 (5 bases). The CDR3 is 14 amino acids. The germline V and J ends were trimmed by 3 bases and 5 bases, with 11 bases remaining between them. Germline lookup yields CDR1 MNHEY and CDR2 SMNVEV (reference sequence). The chain's CDR3 is CASSLAGLDQPQHF. CDR3 DNA: TGTGCCAGCAGTTTGGCGGGGCTGGATCAGCCCCAGCATTTT.

The rearrangement joins TRBV6-5 to TRBJ1-1; D not certain. The CDR3 totals 15 residues. Per germline, CDR1 MNHEY and CDR2 SVGAGI. Between the trimmed V and J ends, which lost 3 bases and 0 bases, there was a span of 11 bases. The CDR3: CASSYGLGLNTEAFF. The CDR3 coding sequence is TGTGCCAGCAGTTATGGACTGGGATTGAACACTGAAGCTTTCTTT.

The rearrangement joins TRBV5-6 to TRBJ2-2; D remains ambiguous. Germline V gives CDR1 SGHDT, CDR2 YYEEEE. CDR3 length: 13 residues. V was shortened by 4 bases and J by 12 bases, with 16 bases between the two germline ends. The CDR3 DNA reads TGTGCCAGCAGCCTACTGACTGGCCTGAAGCTGTTTTTT. This sequence encodes CASSLLTGLKLFF.

The chain joins TRBV7-8 to TRBJ1-2; 7 bases are shared with TRBD1. The CDR3 is made up of 14 amino acids. V lost 4 bases to trimming and J lost 5 bases; unmatched junction nucleotides: 7. CDR1 and CDR2 from the germline V gene are SGHVS and FQNEAQ. The DNA of the CDR3 is TGTGCCAGCAGCTCCCTCCCGACAGGGTATGGCTACACCTTC. Amino acid sequence: CASSSLPTGYGYTF.

The V gene is TRBV25-1, the J gene TRBJ1-2; TRBD1 aligns across 7 bases. CDR1 MGHDK and CDR2 SYGVNS come from the germline V gene. The CDR3 has 12 amino acids. V dropped 8 bases and J dropped 4; count of bases not matched to a gene: 4. CDR3: CASGGTAYGYTF. CDR3 DNA: TGTGCCAGCGGGGGGACAGCCTATGGCTACACCTTC.

This clonotype was counted at least ten times. The J gene is TRBJ2-7, the V gene TRBV24-1; D is uncertain. Germline V gene sequence: CDR1 KGHDR, CDR2 SFDVKD. This CDR3 has 15 amino acids. V dropped 0 bases and J dropped 2 bases, with 10 bases sitting between them. The chain's CDR3 is CATSDLQVQPYEQYV. The CDR3 bases are TGTGCCACCAGTGATTTGCAAGTTCAGCCCTACGAGCAGTACGTC.

This clonotype was observed a single time. The chain carries TRBV5-1 and TRBJ1-1; D uncertain. CDR1 is SGHRS and CDR2 is YFSETQ in the germline V gene. The CDR3 covers 14 residues. Trimming cost V 2 bases and J 3 bases, with 11 bases left between them. As DNA, the CDR3 is TGCGCCAGCAGCTTTGAGACCGAGGACACTGAAGCTTTCTTT. Translating it yields CASSFETEDTEAFF.

This clonotype appeared once. The rearrangement links TRBV20-1 to TRBJ1-5; 7 nucleotides match TRBD1. The CDR3 is 15 amino acids. Looked up from germline, CDR1 is DFQATT and CDR2 is SNEGSKA (reference sequence). J gave up 4 bases and V 3 bases, and 9 bases lay outside the gene matches. This CDR3 is CSARIGDRQNQPQHF. For the CDR3, the DNA is TGCAGTGCTAGGATCGGGGACAGACAGAATCAGCCCCAGCATTTT.

This clonotype was counted many times. CDR3 sequence reads: CASSHASGQERYF. The CDR3, as DNA: TGCGCCAGCAGCCATGCATCGGGACAGGAGCGGTACTTC. V gene TRBV4-3 combines with J gene TRBJ2-4; 8 nucleotides line up with TRBD1. V trimming: 3 bases; J trimming: 15 bases; junction bases outside the gene matches: 10. This CDR3 has 13 amino acids. Germline CDR1 and CDR2: LGHNA and YSLEER.

The gene calls are TRBV12-3 or TRBV12-4 and TRBJ2-5; D is tentatively TRBD1 or TRBD2 (5 bases each). There are 13 residues in the CDR3. The V end was cut by 5 bases, the J end by 9 bases, with 16 bases between. DNA for the CDR3: TGTGCCAGCAGTCCGGGACGAAGGAGCGCCCAGTACTTC. Translated: CASSPGRRSAQYF.

J is TRBJ1-1 and V is TRBV5-5; D gene unclear. The germline CDR1 and CDR2 sequences are SGHKS and YYEKEE (reference sequence). V was clipped by 0 bases and J by 0 bases, with 9 bases between them. This CDR3 is built from 15 residues. The DNA for the CDR3 is TGTGCCAGCAGCTTGGGGTCGGGGATGAACACTGAAGCTTTCTTT. Translating gives CASSLGSGMNTEAFF.